One and the same sample provided the 13 T cell receptor beta chains below, sequenced in a study of control samples from healthy donors and cancer patients. Measured with immunoSEQ multiplex PCR; TCRdb has only the in-frame clones, and not every one. In the table there are around 170,000 clones, about 91% of which are singletons. The sample taken for sequencing was blood. Receptors originate from a young woman in good health.

This CDR3 reads CASSQIAGGLLSEQFF. In nucleotides, the CDR3 is TGTGCCAGCAGCCAAATAGCGGGGGGGCTTTTGAGTGAGCAGTTCTTC. The chain is built from TRBV3-1 (or the pseudogene TRBV3-2) and TRBJ2-1, with 11 bases matching TRBD2. CDR3 length: 16 residues. Germline CDR1 is LGHDT and CDR2 is YNNKEL (reference sequence). V dropped 2 bases and J dropped 9; count of bases not matched to a gene: 9.

This sequence joins TRBV28 and TRBJ2-7; 7 positions agree with TRBD1. V gave up 0 bases and J gave up 2 bases; unmatched junction bases: 1. The CDR3 runs to 14 residues. CDR1 is MDHEN and CDR2 is SYDVKM in the germline V gene. The CDR3 nucleotides read TGTGCCAGCAGTTTATGGGACAGGACCTACGAGCAGTACTTC. Translation gives CASSLWDRTYEQYF. Based on the CDR3 plus reference TRBV28 and TRBJ2-7, the full variable domain is DVKVTQSSRYLVKRTGEKVFLECVQDMDHENMFWYRQDPGLGLRLIYFSYDVKMKEKGDIPEGYSVSREKKERFSLILESASTNQTSMYLCASSLWDRTYEQYFGPGTRLTVT.

The rearrangement links TRBV9 to TRBJ2-5, with 9 bases lining up with TRBD1. The CDR3 totals 15 residues. CDR1 SGDLS and CDR2 YYNGEE come from the germline V gene. The V gene end was trimmed by 2 bases and the J gene end by 5 bases; junction bases not matched to a gene: 7. The CDR3 sequence is CASSVQTGGTETQYF. In DNA, the CDR3 is TGTGCCAGCAGCGTCCAGACAGGGGGAACGGAGACCCAGTACTTC.

The CDR3 nucleotides read TGTGCCTGGAGTATGACAGGGAAGGGTCTTTATGGCTACACCTTC. As protein: CAWSMTGKGLYGYTF. The V gene is TRBV30, the J gene TRBJ1-2; TRBD1 agrees at 7 bases. The CDR3 length is 15 residues. Per germline, CDR1 GTSNPN and CDR2 SVGIG (reference sequence). The ends lost 2 bases at V and 5 bases at J; junction bases unmatched: 11.

The rearrangement links TRBV19 to TRBJ2-3; 11 bases align to TRBD2. Per the germline V gene, CDR1 is LNHDA and CDR2 is SQIVND (reference sequence). This CDR3 is 14 amino acids long. Trimming cost V 8 bases and J 5 bases; bases outside gene matches: 6. CDR3 coding DNA: TGTGCCAGTCGTTTAGCGGGAGGGGGAGATACGCAGTATTTT. Translating it yields CASRLAGGGDTQYF.

J is TRBJ2-3 and V is TRBV24-1; 10 nucleotides line up with TRBD2. The trim removed 4 bases at V and 3 bases at J, leaving 3 bases unmatched. Germline V gives CDR1 KGHDR, CDR2 SFDVKD. The CDR3 covers 15 residues. The chain's CDR3 is CATSEPSGRTDTQYF. Here the CDR3 DNA reads TGTGCCACCAGTGAGCCTAGCGGGAGAACAGATACGCAGTATTTT.

The chain recombines TRBV12-3 or TRBV12-4 with TRBJ1-5, with a weak D call TRBD1 (6 bases). The CDR3 is made up of 13 amino acids. Trimming removed 6 bases at V and 9 bases at J, with 15 bases between. The CDR3 nucleotides are TGTGCCAGCAGGGCGCAGGGGAGGGGGCCCCAGCATTTT. It specifies CASRAQGRGPQHF.

This clone has more than one count but fewer than ten. The chain has TRBV6-5 and TRBJ2-7; 10 bases match TRBD2. The CDR3 extends over 15 amino acids. Germline V gene lookup returns CDR1 MNHEY and CDR2 SVGAGI. V shed 6 bases, J shed 3 bases, and the junction held 8 bases outside the gene matches. For the CDR3, the DNA is TGTGCCAGCAGAATTGGACTAGCGGATAACTACGAGCAGTACTTC. It specifies CASRIGLADNYEQYF.

J is TRBJ1-2 and V is TRBV15; D possibly corresponds to TRBD1 (6 bases). V was shortened by 0 bases and J by 4 bases, with 12 bases between the two germline ends. CDR3 length: 15 amino acids. Germline values: CDR1 LNHNV, CDR2 YYDKDF (reference sequence). CDR3 protein: CATSRDGSRGYGYTF. CDR3 bases: TGTGCCACCAGCAGAGATGGGTCCAGGGGCTATGGCTACACCTTC.

The V and J genes are TRBV7-6 and TRBJ2-1, with 11 bases matching TRBD2. Trimming cost V 2 bases and J 8 bases; bases outside gene matches: 8. CDR1 SGHVS and CDR2 FNYEAQ come from the germline V gene. CDR3 size: 16 residues. CDR3 sequence reads: CASSLLGTSGIHEQFF. The CDR3 region has the DNA TGTGCCAGCAGCTTATTAGGGACTAGCGGTATACATGAGCAGTTCTTC.

Only one count was recorded for this clone. The chain couples TRBV28 to TRBJ1-2; possible D gene TRBD1, 5 bases. V shed 3 bases and J shed 7 bases, with 12 bases lying between them. This CDR3 has 13 residues. Germline V gives CDR1 MDHEN, CDR2 SYDVKM. CDR3 sequence: CASSFPGQLGYTF. For the CDR3, the DNA is TGTGCCAGCAGTTTCCCAGGGCAACTTGGCTACACCTTC.

The rearrangement links TRBV6-2 or TRBV6-3 to TRBJ1-1; perhaps TRBD1 as D (5 bases). With 6 bases removed from V and 3 bases from J, the gap between germline ends came to 5 bases. This CDR3 is 11 amino acids long. Germline CDR1 and CDR2: MNHEY and SVGEGT. This CDR3 reads CASSRDTEAFF. For the CDR3, the DNA is TGTGCCAGCAGCAGGGACACTGAAGCTTTCTTT.

The chain links TRBV2 to TRBJ1-6; D is undetermined. There are 15 residues in the CDR3. Trimming took 1 base from V and 8 from J, leaving 12 bases between them. CDR1 is SNHLY and CDR2 is FYNNEI in the germline V gene. The CDR3 loop reads CASSEGLATHSPLHF. The CDR3 DNA follows: TGTGCCAGCAGTGAAGGATTGGCAACCCATTCACCCCTCCACTTT.